This T cell receptor beta chain was obtained from a study of cytomegalovirus exposure and HLA in healthy donors. Across the study: A subsequent analysis reported that the roughly 120 validation repertoires were produced on the same platform that had also been used for the roughly 700 first-cohort repertoires.

General observations from the study: Confirmation was obtained in vitro that a few CMV-associated chains are specific for CMV antigens.

Measured with immunoSEQ multiplex PCR; TCRdb has only the in-frame clones, and not every one. The sample contains 90,000 to 150,000 clones, around 89% of which appear only once. On this clone itself: Its antigen is currently unknown.

The sequenced sample was PBMCs. The source is a woman younger than 30 in good health and CMV-seropositive.

CDR3 residues: CASRRPTGRGYTF. The CDR3 DNA reads TGTGCCAGCAGACGTCCTACAGGAAGAGGCTACACCTTC. V and J are TRBV6-5 and TRBJ1-2, with D possibly matching TRBD1 (5 bases). Per the germline V gene, CDR1 is MNHEY and CDR2 is SVGAGI. CDR3 length: 13 residues. The V end lost 6 bases, the J end lost 8 bases, and 16 bases lay between the germline ends.